A selection of T cell receptor beta chains follows, all from one sample in a study of shared clonotypes between healthy human individuals. Assay used: immunoSEQ multiplex PCR; TCRdb lists only in-frame clones, some missing. The sample holds 600,000 to 800,000 clones; roughly two thirds are singletons and the top ten take more than 1.5%. The sequenced material came from memory CD4+ T cells sorted from blood. Every receptor here comes from a woman in her twenties or thirties in good health. Each CDR3 is given with its conserved first and last residue. The D gene is left open where the match is weak. For some rows the clone size is stated as once, few or many, or as a class when expanded; others skip it.

D gene: TRBD1
J gene: TRBJ1-2
V gene: TRBV4-1
clone size: .
CDR3 protein: CASSQDLGTGSRYTF
CDR3 DNA: TGCGCCAGCAGCCAAGATCTCGGGACAGGTTCTCGCTACACCTTC

D gene: .
J gene: TRBJ1-4
V gene: TRBV9
clone size: once
CDR3 protein: CASSGTENEKLFF
CDR3 DNA: TGTGCCAGCAGCGGAACGGAAAATGAAAAACTGTTTTTT

D gene: .
J gene: TRBJ1-4
V gene: TRBV28
clone size: .
CDR3 protein: CASTSQFGVTNEKLFF
CDR3 DNA: TGTGCCAGCACTTCACAGTTCGGGGTTACTAATGAAAAACTGTTTTTT

D gene: .
J gene: TRBJ1-2
V gene: TRBV19
clone size: few
CDR3 protein: CASSRSQFSFGYTF
CDR3 DNA: TGTGCCAGTAGTAGATCTCAATTTAGTTTTGGCTACACCTTC

D gene: TRBD1
J gene: TRBJ2-7
V gene: TRBV6-1
clone size: few
CDR3 protein: CASSSRDRGLAPEF
CDR3 DNA: TGTGCCAGCAGTTCCCGGGACAGGGGGCTAGCGCCCGAATTC

D gene: .
J gene: TRBJ2-5
V gene: TRBV7-2
clone size: .
CDR3 protein: CASSLGGGGETQYF
CDR3 DNA: TGTGCCAGCAGCCTAGGGGGAGGAGGAGAGACCCAGTACTTC

D gene: .
J gene: TRBJ1-1
V gene: TRBV29-1
clone size: .
CDR3 protein: CSVGGLMNTEAFF
CDR3 DNA: TGCAGCGTGGGGGGGCTCATGAACACTGAAGCTTTCTTT

D gene: TRBD2
J gene: TRBJ2-3
V gene: TRBV28
clone size: .
CDR3 protein: CASSFWGTSGRSDTQYF
CDR3 DNA: TGTGCCAGCAGTTTTTGGGGGACTAGCGGGAGATCCGATACGCAGTATTTT

D gene: TRBD1
J gene: TRBJ1-2
V gene: TRBV28
clone size: .
CDR3 protein: CASSSSGTGEGYGYTF
CDR3 DNA: TGTGCCAGCAGTTCGTCCGGGACAGGAGAGGGTTATGGCTACACCTTC

D gene: TRBD1
J gene: TRBJ1-2
V gene: TRBV28
clone size: .
CDR3 protein: CASRIGGGNPYGYTF
CDR3 DNA: TGTGCCAGCAGAATAGGGGGCGGGAATCCCTATGGCTACACCTTC

D gene: TRBD2
J gene: TRBJ2-7
V gene: TRBV5-5
clone size: .
CDR3 protein: CASRGGVAGVYEQYF
CDR3 DNA: TGTGCCAGCAGGGGCGGGGTAGCGGGGGTCTACGAGCAGTACTTC

D gene: .
J gene: TRBJ2-2
V gene: TRBV5-1
clone size: few
CDR3 protein: CASSLMTTGELFF
CDR3 DNA: TGCGCCAGCAGCTTGATGACAACCGGGGAGCTGTTTTTT

D gene: TRBD2
J gene: TRBJ2-4
V gene: TRBV27
clone size: .
CDR3 protein: CASSLYSNPGSGGNIQYF
CDR3 DNA: TGTGCCAGCAGTTTATATTCGAATCCGGGCTCGGGGGGAAACATTCAGTACTTC

D gene: TRBD2
J gene: TRBJ2-3
V gene: TRBV2
clone size: .
CDR3 protein: CASRPLAGGSTDTQYF
CDR3 DNA: TGTGCCAGCAGACCCTTAGCGGGAGGGTCGACAGATACGCAGTATTTT

D gene: .
J gene: TRBJ1-3
V gene: TRBV30
clone size: many
CDR3 protein: CAWGVSSGNTIYF
CDR3 DNA: TGTGCCTGGGGAGTCAGTTCTGGAAACACCATATATTTT

D gene: .
J gene: TRBJ2-3
V gene: TRBV4-1
clone size: .
CDR3 protein: CASSHPTGGNTDTQYF
CDR3 DNA: TGCGCCAGCAGTCACCCGACTGGCGGGAACACAGATACGCAGTATTTT

D gene: .
J gene: TRBJ1-5
V gene: TRBV28
clone size: many
CDR3 protein: CASSFPIDRLNQPQHF
CDR3 DNA: TGTGCCAGCAGTTTCCCAATCGACAGGTTGAATCAGCCCCAGCATTTT

D gene: TRBD2
J gene: TRBJ2-7
V gene: TRBV6-5
clone size: few
CDR3 protein: CASSKGTSGTYEQYF
CDR3 DNA: TGTGCCAGCAGTAAAGGGACTAGCGGCACCTACGAGCAGTACTTC

D gene: TRBD2
J gene: TRBJ2-7
V gene: TRBV6-6
clone size: .
CDR3 protein: CASTGTSGIYEQYF
CDR3 DNA: TGTGCCAGCACCGGGACTAGCGGGATATACGAGCAGTACTTC

D gene: .
J gene: TRBJ1-1
V gene: TRBV11-2
clone size: .
CDR3 protein: CASSVKTSLNTEAFF
CDR3 DNA: TGTGCCAGCAGCGTTAAGACCAGTTTGAACACTGAAGCTTTCTTT

D gene: .
J gene: TRBJ2-3
V gene: TRBV18
clone size: .
CDR3 protein: CASSRDLSSTDTQYF
CDR3 DNA: TGTGCCAGCTCACGGGACTTGTCTAGCACAGATACGCAGTATTTT

D gene: TRBD1
J gene: TRBJ2-7
V gene: TRBV15
clone size: .
CDR3 protein: CAVSPGTGNRHEQYF
CDR3 DNA: TGTGCCGTATCCCCCGGGACAGGTAATCGGCACGAGCAGTACTTC

D gene: .
J gene: TRBJ2-4
V gene: TRBV5-1
clone size: .
CDR3 protein: CASSLEPARLAKNIQYF
CDR3 DNA: TGCGCCAGCAGCTTGGAACCAGCGAGGCTCGCCAAAAACATTCAGTACTTC

D gene: .
J gene: TRBJ2-7
V gene: TRBV25-1
clone size: .
CDR3 protein: CASSLIAEGYEQYF
CDR3 DNA: TGTGCCAGTTCCCTGATAGCGGAGGGTTACGAGCAGTACTTC

D gene: TRBD2
J gene: TRBJ2-1
V gene: TRBV7-2
clone size: .
CDR3 protein: CASSLYTGGGIEQFF
CDR3 DNA: TGTGCCAGCAGCTTATACACGGGAGGGGGTATTGAGCAGTTCTTC

D gene: TRBD2
J gene: TRBJ2-1
V gene: TRBV5-1
clone size: .
CDR3 protein: CASSISLAGDGEQFF
CDR3 DNA: TGCGCCAGCAGCATATCACTAGCGGGAGATGGTGAGCAGTTCTTC

D gene: .
J gene: TRBJ2-1
V gene: TRBV28
clone size: few
CDR3 protein: CASSLTSVGEQFF
CDR3 DNA: TGTGCCAGCAGTTTAACTAGTGTCGGTGAGCAGTTCTTC

D gene: .
J gene: TRBJ1-1
V gene: TRBV25-1
clone size: .
CDR3 protein: CASSEYTPGTNTEAFF
CDR3 DNA: TGTGCCAGCAGTGAATATACCCCAGGGACGAACACTGAAGCTTTCTTT

D gene: .
J gene: TRBJ2-4
V gene: TRBV30
clone size: once
CDR3 protein: CAWSPPSDLTNIQYF
CDR3 DNA: TGTGCCTGGAGTCCCCCTTCGGACTTGACGAACATTCAGTACTTC

D gene: .
J gene: TRBJ2-1
V gene: TRBV28
clone size: few
CDR3 protein: CASTAGAGPDNEQFF
CDR3 DNA: TGTGCCAGCACCGCCGGGGCCGGGCCTGACAATGAGCAGTTCTTC

D gene: TRBD1
J gene: TRBJ2-7
V gene: TRBV10-2
clone size: .
CDR3 protein: CASRLTGGNYEQYF
CDR3 DNA: TGCGCCAGCAGACTGACAGGGGGCAACTACGAGCAGTACTTC

D gene: .
J gene: TRBJ2-7
V gene: TRBV27
clone size: .
CDR3 protein: CASSLRPPGLPYEQYF
CDR3 DNA: TGTGCCAGCAGTTTGCGACCCCCGGGACTCCCATACGAGCAGTACTTC

D gene: TRBD1
J gene: TRBJ2-7
V gene: TRBV6-5
clone size: .
CDR3 protein: CASSYSRDRGYEQYF
CDR3 DNA: TGTGCCAGCAGTTACTCTCGGGACAGGGGTTACGAGCAGTACTTC

D gene: .
J gene: TRBJ2-7
V gene: TRBV14
clone size: .
CDR3 protein: CASSQGPHYEQYF
CDR3 DNA: TGTGCCAGCAGCCAAGGACCTCACTACGAGCAGTACTTC

D gene: TRBD2
J gene: TRBJ2-7
V gene: TRBV27
clone size: .
CDR3 protein: CASSPRRVAGAYEQYF
CDR3 DNA: TGTGCCAGCAGCCCCCGCCGGGTAGCGGGAGCCTACGAGCAGTACTTC

D gene: .
J gene: TRBJ2-5
V gene: TRBV28
clone size: .
CDR3 protein: CASSLPQHQETQYF
CDR3 DNA: TGTGCCAGCAGTCTCCCCCAACACCAAGAGACCCAGTACTTC